This T cell receptor beta chain is from a study of shared clonotypes between healthy human individuals. Only CD45RO-negative cells positively selected for CCR7 counted as naive CD8 cells, so terminally differentiated effector memory CD45RA+ cells were excluded. The data were produced by immunoSEQ multiplex PCR, yet TCRdb's version contains in-frame clones alone and is incomplete. The sample has 800,000 or so clones; about 96% are singletons. The receptor's source is a man in his thirties or forties in good health. Sequenced sample: naive CD8+ T cells sorted from blood.

The CDR3 DNA reads as TGTGCCAGTAAACGCAAGCCGGGACAGGATGGCTACACCTTC. Protein sequence: CASKRKPGQDGYTF. The chain couples TRBV19 to TRBJ1-2; 8 bases align to TRBD1. This CDR3 has 14 amino acids. The germline CDR1 and CDR2 sequences are LNHDA and SQIVND (reference sequence). Trimming took 7 bases from V and 6 from J; bases not matched to a gene: 10.